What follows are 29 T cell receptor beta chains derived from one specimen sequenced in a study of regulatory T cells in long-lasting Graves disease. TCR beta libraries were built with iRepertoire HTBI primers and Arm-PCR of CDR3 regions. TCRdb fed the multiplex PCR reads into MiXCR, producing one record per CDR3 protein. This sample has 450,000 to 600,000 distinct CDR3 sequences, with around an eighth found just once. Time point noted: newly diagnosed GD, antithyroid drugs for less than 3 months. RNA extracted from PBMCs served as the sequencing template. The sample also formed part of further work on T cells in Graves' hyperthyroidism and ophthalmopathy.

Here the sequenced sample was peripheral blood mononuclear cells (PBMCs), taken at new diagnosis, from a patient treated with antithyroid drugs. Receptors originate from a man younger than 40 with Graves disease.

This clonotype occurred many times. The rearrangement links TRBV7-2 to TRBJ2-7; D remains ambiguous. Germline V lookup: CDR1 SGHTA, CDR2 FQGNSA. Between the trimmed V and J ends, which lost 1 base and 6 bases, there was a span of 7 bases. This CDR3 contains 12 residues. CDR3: CASSLDQTEQYF. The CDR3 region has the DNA TGTGCCAGCAGCTTAGATCAGACCGAGCAGTACTTC.

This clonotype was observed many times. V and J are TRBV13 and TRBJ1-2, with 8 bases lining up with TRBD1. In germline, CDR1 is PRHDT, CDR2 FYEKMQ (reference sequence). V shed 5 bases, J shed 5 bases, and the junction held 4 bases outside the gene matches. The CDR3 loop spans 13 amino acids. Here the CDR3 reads CASSPNRGYGYTF. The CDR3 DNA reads TGTGCCAGCAGCCCAAACAGGGGGTATGGCTACACCTTC. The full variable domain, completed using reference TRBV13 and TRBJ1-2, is AAGVIQSPRHLIKEKRETATLKCYPIPRHDTVYWYQQGPGQDPQFLISFYEKMQSDKGSIPDRFSAQQFSDYHSELNMSSLELGDSALYFCASSPNRGYGYTFGSGTRLTVV.

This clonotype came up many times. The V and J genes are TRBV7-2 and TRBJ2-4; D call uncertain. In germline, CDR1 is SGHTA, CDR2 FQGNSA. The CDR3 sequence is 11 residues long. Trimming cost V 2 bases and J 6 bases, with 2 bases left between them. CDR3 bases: TGTGCCAGCAGCTTAACAAACATTCAGTACTTC. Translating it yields CASSLTNIQYF.

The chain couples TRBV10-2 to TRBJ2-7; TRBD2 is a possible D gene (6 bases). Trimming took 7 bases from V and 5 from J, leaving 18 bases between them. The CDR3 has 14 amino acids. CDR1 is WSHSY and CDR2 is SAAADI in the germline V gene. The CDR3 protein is CASKISGGIHEQYF. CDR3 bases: TGCGCCAGCAAGATCTCGGGCGGGATACACGAGCAGTACTTC.

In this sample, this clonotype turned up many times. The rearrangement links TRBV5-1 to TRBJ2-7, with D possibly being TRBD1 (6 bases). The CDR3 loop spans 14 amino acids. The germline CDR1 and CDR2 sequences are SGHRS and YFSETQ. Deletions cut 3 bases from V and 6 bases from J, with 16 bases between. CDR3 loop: CASSSSGHKTEQYF. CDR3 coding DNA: TGCGCCAGCAGCTCCTCGGGACATAAGACCGAGCAGTACTTC.

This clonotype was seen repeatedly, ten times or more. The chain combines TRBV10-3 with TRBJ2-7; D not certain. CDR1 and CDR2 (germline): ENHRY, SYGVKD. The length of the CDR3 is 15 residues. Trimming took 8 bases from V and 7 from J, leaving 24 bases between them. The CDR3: CAISSITRPNEEQYF. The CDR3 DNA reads TGTGCCATCTCGTCAATAACCCGTCCCAACGAGGAGCAGTACTTC.

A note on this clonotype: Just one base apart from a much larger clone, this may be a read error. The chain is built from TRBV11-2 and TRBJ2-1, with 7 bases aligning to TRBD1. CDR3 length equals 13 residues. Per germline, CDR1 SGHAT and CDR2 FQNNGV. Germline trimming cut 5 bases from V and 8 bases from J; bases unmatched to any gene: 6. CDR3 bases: TGTGCCAGCAGCCTTACAGGGGTCGATGAGCAGTTCTTC. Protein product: CASSLTGVDEQFF.

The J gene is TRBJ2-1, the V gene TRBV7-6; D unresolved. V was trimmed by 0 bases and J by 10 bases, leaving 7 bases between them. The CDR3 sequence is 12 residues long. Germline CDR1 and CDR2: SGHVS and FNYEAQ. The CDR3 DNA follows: TGTGCCAGCAGCTTAGCGGGAAAAGAGCAGTTCTTC. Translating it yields CASSLAGKEQFF.

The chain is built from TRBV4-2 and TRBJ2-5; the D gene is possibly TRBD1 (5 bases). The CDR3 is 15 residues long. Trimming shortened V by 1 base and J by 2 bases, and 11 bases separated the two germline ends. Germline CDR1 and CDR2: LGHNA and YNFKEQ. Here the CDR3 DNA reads TGTGCCAGCAGCCAAGGAAAGGGGCTACAAGAGACCCAGTACTTC. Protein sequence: CASSQGKGLQETQYF.

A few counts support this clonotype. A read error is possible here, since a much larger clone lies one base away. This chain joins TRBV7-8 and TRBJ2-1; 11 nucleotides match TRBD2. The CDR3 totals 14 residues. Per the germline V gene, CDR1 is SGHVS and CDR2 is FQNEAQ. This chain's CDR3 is CASGLALAGGEQFF. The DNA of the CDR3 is TGTGCCAGCGGCTTAGCTCTAGCGGGGGGCGAGCAGTTCTTC.

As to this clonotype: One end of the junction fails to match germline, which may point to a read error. Written as DNA, the CDR3 is TGTGCCAGTCGGCTAGGCGGACTAGCCGAAAACATTCAGTACTTC. Encoded protein: CASRLGGLAENIQYF. V and J are TRBV27 and TRBJ2-4; 8 bases map to TRBD2. The CDR3 runs to 15 residues. Germline V lookup: CDR1 MNHEY, CDR2 SMNVEV (reference sequence).

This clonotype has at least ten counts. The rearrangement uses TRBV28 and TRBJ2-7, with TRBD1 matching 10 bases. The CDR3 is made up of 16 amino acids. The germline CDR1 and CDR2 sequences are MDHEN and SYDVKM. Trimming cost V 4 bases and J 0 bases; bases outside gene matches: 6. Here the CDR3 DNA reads TGTGCCAGCAGTTACTCCCGGGACAGGGGCTCCTACGAGCAGTACTTC. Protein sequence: CASSYSRDRGSYEQYF.

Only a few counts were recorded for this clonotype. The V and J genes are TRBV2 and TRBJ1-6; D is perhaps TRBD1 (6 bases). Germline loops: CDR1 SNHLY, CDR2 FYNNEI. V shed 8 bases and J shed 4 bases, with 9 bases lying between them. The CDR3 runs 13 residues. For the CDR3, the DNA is TGTGCCAGCGTAGGGGGGTATAATTCACCCCTCCACTTT. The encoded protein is CASVGGYNSPLHF.

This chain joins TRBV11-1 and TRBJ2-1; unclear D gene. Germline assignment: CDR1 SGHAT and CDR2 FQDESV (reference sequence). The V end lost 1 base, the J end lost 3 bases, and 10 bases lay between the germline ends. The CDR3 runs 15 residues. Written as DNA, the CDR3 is TGTGCCAGCAGCTTAGAACAGAGTCACTACAATGAGCAGTTCTTC. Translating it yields CASSLEQSHYNEQFF.

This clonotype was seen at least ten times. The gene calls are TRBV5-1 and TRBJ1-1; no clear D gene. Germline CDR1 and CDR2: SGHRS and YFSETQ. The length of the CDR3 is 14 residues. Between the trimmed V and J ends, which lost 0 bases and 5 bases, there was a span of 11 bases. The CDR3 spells CASSLAAVETEAFF. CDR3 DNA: TGCGCCAGCAGCTTGGCGGCCGTAGAGACTGAAGCTTTCTTT. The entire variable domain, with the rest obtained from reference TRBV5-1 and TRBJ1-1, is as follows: KAGVTQTPRYLIKTRGQQVTLSCSPISGHRSVSWYQQTPGQGLQFLFEYFSETQRNKGNFPGRFSGRQFSNSRSEMNVSTLELGDSALYLCASSLAAVETEAFFGQGTRLTVV.

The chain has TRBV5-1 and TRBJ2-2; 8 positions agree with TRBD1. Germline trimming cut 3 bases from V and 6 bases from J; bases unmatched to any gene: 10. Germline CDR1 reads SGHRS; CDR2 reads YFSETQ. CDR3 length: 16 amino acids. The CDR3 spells CASSSDRGLPAGELFF. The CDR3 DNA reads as TGCGCCAGCAGCTCAGACAGGGGACTCCCTGCCGGGGAGCTGTTTTTT.

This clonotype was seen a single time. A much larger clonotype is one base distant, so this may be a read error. The CDR3 loop reads CASSMENRGFFQETQYF. CDR3 coding DNA: TGTGCCAGCAGTATGGAAAACAGGGGGTTCTTCCAAGAGACCCAGTACTTC. This chain joins TRBV28 and TRBJ2-5; TRBD1 aligns across 8 bases. The CDR3 consists of 17 residues. After removal of 5 bases from V and 1 base from J, the junction contained 12 bases not matched to a gene. Looked up from germline, CDR1 is MDHEN and CDR2 is SYDVKM.

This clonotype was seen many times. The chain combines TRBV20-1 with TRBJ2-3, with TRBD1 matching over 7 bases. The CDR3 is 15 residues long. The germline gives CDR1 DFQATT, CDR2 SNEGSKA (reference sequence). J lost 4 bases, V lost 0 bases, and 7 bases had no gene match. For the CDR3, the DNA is TGCAGTGCTAGAGATCACACAGGGGAACCAGATACGCAGTATTTT. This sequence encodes CSARDHTGEPDTQYF.

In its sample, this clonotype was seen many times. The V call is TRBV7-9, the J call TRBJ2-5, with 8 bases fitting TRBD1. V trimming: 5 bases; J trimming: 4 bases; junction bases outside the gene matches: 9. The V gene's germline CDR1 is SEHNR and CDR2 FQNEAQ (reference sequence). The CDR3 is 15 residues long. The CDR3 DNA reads TGTGCCAGCAGCATACGCACCGGGACAGGAGAGACCCAGTACTTC. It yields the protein CASSIRTGTGETQYF.

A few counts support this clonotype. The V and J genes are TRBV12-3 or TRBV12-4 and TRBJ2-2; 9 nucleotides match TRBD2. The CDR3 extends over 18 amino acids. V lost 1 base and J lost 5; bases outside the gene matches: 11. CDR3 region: CASSLVERVAGVTGELFF. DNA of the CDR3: TGTGCCAGCAGTTTAGTAGAGCGGGTAGCGGGAGTGACCGGGGAGCTGTTTTTT.

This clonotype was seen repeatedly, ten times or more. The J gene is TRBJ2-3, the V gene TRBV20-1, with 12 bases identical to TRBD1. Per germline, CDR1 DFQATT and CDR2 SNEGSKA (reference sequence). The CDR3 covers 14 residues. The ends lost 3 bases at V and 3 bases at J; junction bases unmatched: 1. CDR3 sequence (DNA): TGCAGTGCTAGGGGACAGGGGGCAACAGATACGCAGTATTTT. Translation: CSARGQGATDTQYF.

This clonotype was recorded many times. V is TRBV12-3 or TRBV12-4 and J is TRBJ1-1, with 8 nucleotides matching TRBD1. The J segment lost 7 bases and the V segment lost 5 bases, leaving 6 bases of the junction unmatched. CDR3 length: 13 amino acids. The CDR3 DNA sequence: TGTGCCAGCAGTCAAGGACAGGGTGATGAAGCTTTCTTT. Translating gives CASSQGQGDEAFF.

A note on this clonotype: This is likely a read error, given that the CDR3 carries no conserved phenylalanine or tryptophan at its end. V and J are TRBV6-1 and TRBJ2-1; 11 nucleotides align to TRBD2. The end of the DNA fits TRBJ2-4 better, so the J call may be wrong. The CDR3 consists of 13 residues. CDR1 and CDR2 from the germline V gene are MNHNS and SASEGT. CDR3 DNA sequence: TGTGCCAGCAGTATAGCGGGAGGGGACATTCAGTACTCC. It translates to CASSIAGGDIQYS.

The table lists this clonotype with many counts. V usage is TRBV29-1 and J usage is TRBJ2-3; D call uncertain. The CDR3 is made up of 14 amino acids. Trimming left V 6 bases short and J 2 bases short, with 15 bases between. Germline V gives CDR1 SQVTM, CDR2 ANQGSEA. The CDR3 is CSVDGVLDTDTQYF. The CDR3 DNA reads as TGCAGCGTCGACGGAGTTCTTGACACAGATACGCAGTATTTT.

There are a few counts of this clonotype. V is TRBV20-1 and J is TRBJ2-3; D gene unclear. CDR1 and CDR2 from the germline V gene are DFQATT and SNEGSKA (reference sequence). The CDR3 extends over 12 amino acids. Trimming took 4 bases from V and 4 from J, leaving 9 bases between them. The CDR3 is CSANTDADTQYF. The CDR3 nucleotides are TGCAGTGCTAATACTGACGCAGATACGCAGTATTTT.

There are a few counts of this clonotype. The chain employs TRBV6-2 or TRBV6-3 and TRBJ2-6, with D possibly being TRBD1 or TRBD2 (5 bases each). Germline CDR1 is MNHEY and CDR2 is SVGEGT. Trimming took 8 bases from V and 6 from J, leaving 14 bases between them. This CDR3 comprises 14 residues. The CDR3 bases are TGTGCCAGCCAATCGGGGCTTGAGGCCAACGTCCTGACTTTC. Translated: CASQSGLEANVLTF.

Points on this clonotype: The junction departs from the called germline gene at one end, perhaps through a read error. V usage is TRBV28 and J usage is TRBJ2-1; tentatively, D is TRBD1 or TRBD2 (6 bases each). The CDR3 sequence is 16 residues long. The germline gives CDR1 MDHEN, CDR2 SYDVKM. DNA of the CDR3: TGTGCCAGCAGTTTAGTGGCGGGACAAAACTACAGTGAGCAGTTCTTC. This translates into CASSLVAGQNYSEQFF.

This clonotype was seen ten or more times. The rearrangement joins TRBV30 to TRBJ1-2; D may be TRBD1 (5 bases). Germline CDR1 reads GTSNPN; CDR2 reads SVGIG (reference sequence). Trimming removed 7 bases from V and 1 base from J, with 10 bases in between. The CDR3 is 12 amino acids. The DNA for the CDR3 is TGTGCCTACTCCAGGGATAACTATGGCTACACCTTC. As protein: CAYSRDNYGYTF.

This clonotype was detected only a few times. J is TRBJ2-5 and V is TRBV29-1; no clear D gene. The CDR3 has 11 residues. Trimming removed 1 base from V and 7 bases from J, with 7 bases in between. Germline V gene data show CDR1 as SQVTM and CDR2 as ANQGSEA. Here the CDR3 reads CSVEVVWTQYF. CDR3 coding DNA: TGCAGCGTTGAAGTGGTTTGGACCCAGTACTTC.